The 13 T cell receptor beta chains reported below all come from one sample, sequenced in a study of T cells in women clearing cervical HPV infection. The assay was immunoSEQ multiplex PCR, and TCRdb's table has in-frame clones only and misses some. In total, the table holds 20,000 to 25,000 clones. The specimen was blood buffy coat. These receptors came from a woman aged 18 to 75 with a cervical HPV16 infection that either progressed to CIN3+ or cleared (not recorded which).

Concerning this clone itself: The read ends 3 residues early relative to the CDR3; the germline J gene fills the gap. The genes are TRBV20-1 and TRBJ2-4, with TRBD2 matching over 7 bases. Germline V gives CDR1 DFQATT, CDR2 SNEGSKA (reference sequence). V gave up 3 bases and J gave up 6 bases; unmatched junction bases: 5. The CDR3 contains 13 residues. The CDR3 DNA, read in part, is TGCAGTGCTAGGGGACGCGGGGGAAACATT. Translation gives CSARGRGGNI. The full CDR3 protein is CSARGRGGNIQYF.

With respect to this clone: Read sequence stops 3 residues before the CDR3 end, and the germline J gene provides the missing end. The chain combines TRBV11-2 with TRBJ1-1; no clear D. Germline values: CDR1 SGHAT, CDR2 FQNNGV. Trimming shortened V by 5 bases and J by 0 bases, and 10 bases separated the two germline ends. This CDR3 contains 14 residues. This CDR3 is CASSPVRVNTEAFF. Partial CDR3 DNA: TGTGCCAGCAGCCCCGTCCGGGTGAACACTGAA.

Turning to this clone: The read stops 3 residues short of the end of the CDR3; the missing end is completed from the germline J gene. The V gene is TRBV5-1, the J gene TRBJ2-5, with D possibly TRBD1 on 6 matching bases. CDR1 is SGHRS, CDR2 YFSETQ, per germline. V lost 4 bases to trimming and J lost 2 bases, with 12 bases between them. The CDR3 consists of 14 residues. The sequenced part of the CDR3 DNA is TGCGCCAGCAGCCCCGGACAGAGGCAAGAGACC. Encoded protein: CASSPGQRQET. The whole CDR3 protein is CASSPGQRQETQYF.

Points on this clone: The sequenced fragment ends 3 residues before the CDR3 boundary, so the rest is inferred from the germline J gene. The chain carries TRBV7-2 and TRBJ1-1; the D gene is possibly TRBD1 (5 bases). Trimming removed 2 bases at V and 4 bases at J, with 8 bases between. The CDR3 loop spans 13 amino acids. Germline loops: CDR1 SGHTA, CDR2 FQGNSA. Here the CDR3 reads CASSLQGGTEAFF. The part of the CDR3 DNA that was read is TGTGCCAGCAGCTTACAGGGCGGCACTGAA.

As to this clone: The read is 3 residues too short to cover the CDR3 end, so that end is filled in from the germline J gene. The chain employs TRBV2 and TRBJ2-7, with 8 bases fitting TRBD1. CDR3 length equals 13 residues. Trimming at V came to 4 bases and at J to 5 bases, leaving 4 bases not matched to a gene. CDR1 and CDR2 from the germline V gene are SNHLY and FYNNEI. CDR3 DNA (partial): TGTGCCAGCAGTGTCAGGGGGCTCAACGAG. It encodes CASSVRGLNE. The entire CDR3 sequence reads CASSVRGLNEQYF. Looking up the rest from reference TRBV2 and TRBJ2-7 gives the full variable domain: EPEVTQTPSHQVTQMGQEVILRCVPISNHLYFYWYRQILGQKVEFLVSFYNNEISEKSEIFDDQFSVERPDGSNFTLKIRSTKLEDSAMYFCASSVRGLNEQYFGPGTRLTVT.

Of note for this clone: The sequence runs out 3 residues before the end of the CDR3; the remainder is reconstructed from the germline J gene. J is TRBJ1-3 and V is TRBV6-1, with D possibly TRBD1 on 6 matching bases. CDR3 length: 17 residues. The V end was cut by 0 bases, the J end by 5 bases, with 17 bases between. Germline CDR1 reads MNHNS; CDR2 reads SASEGT. The CDR3 here is CASSEAVARGGRNTIYF. The DNA read from the CDR3 is TGTGCCAGCAGTGAAGCGGTCGCCAGGGGAGGTAGAAACACC.

In regard to this clone: The read terminates 3 residues ahead of where the CDR3 ends, so the germline J gene completes it. This chain connects TRBV4-1 to TRBJ1-2, with TRBD1 as a possible D gene (5 bases). There are 15 residues in the CDR3. The germline V and J ends were trimmed by 1 base and 0 bases, with 9 bases remaining between them. The germline CDR1 and CDR2 sequences are MGHRA and YSYEKL. The CDR3 DNA, read in part, is TGCGCCAGCAGCCAAGCTAGGGACTCTAACTATGGC. Translation: CASSQARDSNYG. The whole CDR3 is CASSQARDSNYGYTF.

Worth noting for this clone: The read falls 3 residues short of the CDR3 end, and the missing part is taken from the germline J gene. The chain has TRBV18 and TRBJ2-7; 11 bases map to TRBD2. The germline CDR1 and CDR2 sequences are KGHSH and LQKENI. This CDR3 spans 14 amino acids. V shed 4 bases and J 2 bases; nucleotides not matched to a gene: 1. Here the CDR3 reads CASSLAGGTYEQYF. CDR3 bases read: TGTGCCAGCTCACTAGCGGGAGGGACCTACGAG.

Concerning this clone: The read finishes 3 residues shy of the CDR3 end, and the germline J gene is used to complete it. This chain joins TRBV20-1 and TRBJ2-3; tentatively, D is TRBD2 (5 bases). The ends were cut back, 0 bases at V and 1 base at J, with 5 bases in the middle. The CDR3 extends over 13 amino acids. Germline values: CDR1 DFQATT, CDR2 SNEGSKA (reference sequence). This CDR3 reads CSARDSGTDTQYF. CDR3 DNA, as far as it was read: TGCAGTGCTAGAGATAGCGGCACAGATACG.

Worth noting for this clone: The read finishes 3 residues shy of the CDR3 end, and the germline J gene is used to complete it. The chain uses TRBV19 and TRBJ2-5; 10 bases map to TRBD2. The germline V gene has CDR1 LNHDA and CDR2 SQIVND (reference sequence). CDR3 size: 17 residues. V shed 3 bases and J 2 bases; nucleotides not matched to a gene: 9. This CDR3 is CASSINALAGAQETQYF. The DNA read from the CDR3 is TGTGCCAGTAGTATTAATGCGCTAGCGGGGGCGCAAGAGACC.

Note on this clone: The DNA ends 3 residues before the CDR3 does, and the rest of the CDR3 is filled in from the germline J gene. The chain recombines TRBV4-1 with TRBJ2-1; unclear D gene. Trimming took 6 bases from V and 8 from J, leaving 20 bases between them. The CDR3 sequence is 15 residues long. The germline CDR1 and CDR2 sequences are MGHRA and YSYEKL. This CDR3 reads CASSLQRLDLDEQFF. The sequenced CDR3 bases are TGCGCCAGCAGTCTTCAGAGGCTTGACTTGGATGAG.

Remarks on this clone: The read ends 3 residues before the CDR3 terminus; that terminus is restored from the germline J gene. The chain joins TRBV20-1 to TRBJ2-3; the D gene is possibly TRBD2 (5 bases). CDR1 and CDR2 (germline): DFQATT, SNEGSKA (reference sequence). This CDR3 comprises 15 residues. V was cut by 4 bases and J by 2 bases, with 16 bases left in between. The DNA read from the CDR3 is TGCAGTGCTAACCATTTCGGGGATACCACAGATACG. This gives the protein CSANHFGDTTDT. Given in full, the CDR3 is CSANHFGDTTDTQYF.

Concerning this clone: From the germline J gene comes the end of the CDR3, since the read stops 3 residues before it. The chain employs TRBV2 and TRBJ2-3; TRBD2 aligns across 10 bases. This CDR3 comprises 15 residues. CDR1 is SNHLY, CDR2 FYNNEI, per germline. V lost 3 bases, J lost 4 bases, and 4 bases stayed unmatched. The sequenced CDR3 bases are TGTGCCAGCAGTGAGAGCGGGAGGGCCCCAGATACG. Translated, it gives CASSESGRAPDT. The whole CDR3 sequence reads CASSESGRAPDTQYF.